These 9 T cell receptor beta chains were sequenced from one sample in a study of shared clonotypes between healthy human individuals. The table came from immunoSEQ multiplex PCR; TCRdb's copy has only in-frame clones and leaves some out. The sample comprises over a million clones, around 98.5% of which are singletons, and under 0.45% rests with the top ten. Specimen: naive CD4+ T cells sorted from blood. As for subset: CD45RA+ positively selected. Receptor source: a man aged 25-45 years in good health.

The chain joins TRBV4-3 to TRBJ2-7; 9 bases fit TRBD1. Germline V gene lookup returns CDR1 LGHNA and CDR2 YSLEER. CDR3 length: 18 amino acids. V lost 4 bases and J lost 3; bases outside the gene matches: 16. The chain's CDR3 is CASSRNRVSGTGNYEQYF. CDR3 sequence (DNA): TGCGCCAGCAGCCGAAACAGAGTATCAGGGACAGGGAACTACGAGCAGTACTTC.

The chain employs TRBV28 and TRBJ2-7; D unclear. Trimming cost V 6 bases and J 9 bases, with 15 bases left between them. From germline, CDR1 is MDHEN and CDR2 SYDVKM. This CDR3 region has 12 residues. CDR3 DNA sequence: TGTGCCAGCAGCCCAAGGGTAGGTCGGCAGTACTTC. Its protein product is CASSPRVGRQYF.

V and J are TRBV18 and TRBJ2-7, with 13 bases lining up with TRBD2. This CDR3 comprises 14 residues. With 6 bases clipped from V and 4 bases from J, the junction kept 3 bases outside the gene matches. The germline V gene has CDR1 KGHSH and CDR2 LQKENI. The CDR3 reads CASSQTSGRYEQYF. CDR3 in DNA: TGTGCCAGCTCCCAGACTAGCGGGAGGTACGAGCAGTACTTC.

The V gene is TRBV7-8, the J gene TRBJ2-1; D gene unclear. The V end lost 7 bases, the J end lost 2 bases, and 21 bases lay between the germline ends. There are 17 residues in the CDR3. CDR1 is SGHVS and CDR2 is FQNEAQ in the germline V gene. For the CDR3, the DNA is TGTGCCAGCAAACTTTTCTTGGACGGAGCCACCTACAATGAGCAGTTCTTC. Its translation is CASKLFLDGATYNEQFF.

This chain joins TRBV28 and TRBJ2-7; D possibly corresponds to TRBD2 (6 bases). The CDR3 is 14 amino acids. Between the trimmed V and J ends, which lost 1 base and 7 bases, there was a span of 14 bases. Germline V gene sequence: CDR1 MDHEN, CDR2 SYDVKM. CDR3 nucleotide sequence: TGTGCCAGCAGTTTATCCACACCCGCGGGGGAGCAGTACTTC. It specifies CASSLSTPAGEQYF.

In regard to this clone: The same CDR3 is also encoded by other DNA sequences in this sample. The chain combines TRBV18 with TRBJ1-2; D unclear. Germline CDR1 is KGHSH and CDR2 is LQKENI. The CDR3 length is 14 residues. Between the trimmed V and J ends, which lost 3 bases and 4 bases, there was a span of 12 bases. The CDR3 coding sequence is TGTGCCAGCTCACCCGACTCAGTGCCCTATGGCTACACCTTC. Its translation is CASSPDSVPYGYTF.

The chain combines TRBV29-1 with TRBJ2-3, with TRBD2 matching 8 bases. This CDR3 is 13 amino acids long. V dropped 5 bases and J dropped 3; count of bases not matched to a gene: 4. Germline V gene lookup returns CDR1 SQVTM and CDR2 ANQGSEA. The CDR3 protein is CSVLAGVTDTQYF. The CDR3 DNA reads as TGCAGCGTTCTAGCGGGTGTTACAGATACGCAGTATTTT.

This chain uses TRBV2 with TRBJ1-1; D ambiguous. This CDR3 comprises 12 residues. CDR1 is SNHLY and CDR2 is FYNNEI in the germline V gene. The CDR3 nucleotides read TGTGTCTACGCCGCGCGGGGCACTGAAGCTTTCTTT. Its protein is CVYAARGTEAFF.

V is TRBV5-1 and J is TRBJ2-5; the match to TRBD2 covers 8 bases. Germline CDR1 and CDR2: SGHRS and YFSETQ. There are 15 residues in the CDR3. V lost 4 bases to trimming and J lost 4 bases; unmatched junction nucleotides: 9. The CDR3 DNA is TGCGCCAGCAGCCAGAGGAGCGGGAGTGGAGAGACCCAGTACTTC. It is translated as CASSQRSGSGETQYF.